Listed below are T cell receptor beta chains from one sample, sequenced in a study of CD8 T cells in ankylosing spondylitis. TCRdb reprocessed the 5' RACE reads with MiXCR, giving one entry per CDR3 protein. The table includes about 260,000 distinct CDR3 sequences, about 24% detected once. Sequencing was performed on blood, either unsorted or a sorted T cell fraction (not recorded which). These receptors were taken from a male donor with ankylosing spondylitis or in good health (not recorded which). The CDR3 runs from the conserved cysteine through the conserved F or W. D genes are given only for firm matches. The size entry is marked missing in some rows and otherwise reads once, few, many or a size class.

clone_size	v_call	d_call	j_call	cdr3_aa	cdr3_nt
-	TRBV12-3/TRBV12-4	-	TRBJ2-5	CASSPHPGTQYF	TGTGCCAGCAGTCCGCACCCCGGGACCCAGTACTTC
many	TRBV29-1	-	TRBJ1-2	CSVEATDYGYTF	TGCAGCGTTGAAGCAACCGACTATGGCTACACCTTC
few	TRBV20-1	-	TRBJ2-3	CSARDRTSNTQYF	TGCAGTGCTAGAGATCGAACTAGCAATACGCAGTATTTT
few	TRBV10-3	TRBD1	TRBJ2-3	CAIRDRATDTQYF	TGTGCCATCAGGGACAGGGCCACAGATACGCAGTATTTT
-	TRBV25-1	-	TRBJ2-3	CASSESSGDTEYF	TGTGCCAGCAGTGAATCATCGGGAGATACGGAGTATTTT
few	TRBV29-1	TRBD1	TRBJ1-4	CSVRGPTNEKLFF	TGCAGCGTCAGGGGGCCGACTAATGAAAAACTGTTTTTT
-	TRBV20-1	-	TRBJ2-1	CSALREGAANEQFF	TGCAGTGCCCTAAGGGAGGGGGCGGCGAATGAGCAGTTCTTC
-	TRBV3-1	TRBD1	TRBJ2-7	CASSQDAGQGSSEQYF	TGTGCCAGCAGCCAAGATGCGGGACAGGGGAGCTCCGAGCAGTACTTC
many	TRBV29-1	-	TRBJ2-4	CSGKQGNGDIQYF	TGCAGCGGAAAACAGGGCAACGGAGACATTCAGTACTTC
many	TRBV6-2/TRBV6-3	-	TRBJ1-5	CASSYGRAANQPQHF	TGTGCCAGCAGTTACGGGAGGGCAGCTAATCAGCCCCAGCATTTT
-	TRBV29-1	-	TRBJ2-3	CSVTGSGGGTDTQYF	TGCAGCGTTACCGGGTCGGGGGGCGGAACAGATACGCAGTATTTT
-	TRBV12-3/TRBV12-4	-	TRBJ2-7	CASTKRGGSYEQYF	TGTGCCAGCACCAAAAGGGGGGGTTCCTACGAGCAGTACTTC